This is a list of T cell receptor beta chains from one sample in a study of tumor-infiltrating lymphocytes in oesophageal squamous cell carcinoma. Via MiXCR, TCRdb re-called the PCR reads, giving one row per CDR3 protein. The table lists some 15,000 distinct CDR3 sequences, about 50% of them singletons. Sequenced: blood. The receptors originated from a male donor with esophageal squamous cell carcinoma. Each CDR3 is given with its conserved first and last residue. D genes are given only for firm matches. Rows may omit the clone size; those that give it use once, few, many or a size class.

. TRBJ1-2 TRBV7-4 . TGTGCCAGCAGCTTAGACTACGGGAGCGGCTACACCTTC CASSLDYGSGYTF
. TRBJ2-1 TRBV12-3/TRBV12-4 many TGTGCCAGCACCTGGCGTGCTGGTAATGAGCAGTTCTTC CASTWRAGNEQFF
. TRBJ2-1 TRBV6-2/TRBV6-3 few TGTGCCAGCAGTTACTTTGGGGATGAGCAGTTCTTC CASSYFGDEQFF
. TRBJ2-6 TRBV28 . TGTGCCAGCAGCCTTGGAGCAGGCGAATCTGGGGCCAACGTCCTGACTTTC CASSLGAGESGANVLTF
. TRBJ2-1 TRBV6-4 few TGTGCCAGCACCATCGGGGAGACCCAGTTCTTC CASTIGETQFF
TRBD1 TRBJ1-4 TRBV6-1 many TGTGCCAGCAGTGATAGTCAGGGGGCAAGGGAAAAACTGTTTTTT CASSDSQGAREKLFF
. TRBJ2-7 TRBV7-6 . TGTGCCAGCAGCTTAGTGGGATCCGGGAAGGGAGGCGAGCAGTACTTC CASSLVGSGKGGEQYF
TRBD1 TRBJ2-7 TRBV7-2 . TGTGCCAGCAGCGAATCGGGACAGGCTTCCTACGAGCAGTACTTC CASSESGQASYEQYF
TRBD1 TRBJ2-3 TRBV5-3 . TGTGCCAGCAGAACGCCCGGGACAGGGGAAACAGATACGCAGTATTTT CASRTPGTGETDTQYF
. TRBJ2-5 TRBV11-3 medium-sized TGTGCCAGCAGCGCGGACAGGGGACGCGGGAGGGCCACATGGGAGACCCAGTACTTC CASSADRGRGRATWETQYF
TRBD1 TRBJ2-2 TRBV12-3/TRBV12-4 once TGTGCCAGCAGTTACCGGACAGGGGATGACACCGGGGAGCTGTTTTTT CASSYRTGDDTGELFF
. TRBJ2-7 TRBV7-4 . TGTGCCAGCAGCTTAGGAGGCAGTCCCTACGAGCAGTACTTC CASSLGGSPYEQYF
TRBD2 TRBJ2-1 TRBV6-1 . TGTGCCAGCAGTACGGGGGAGGGCGGCGATGAGCAGTTCTTC CASSTGEGGDEQFF
. TRBJ2-3 TRBV7-9 few TGTGCCAGCAGCCAGGGTCCCTTCACAGATACGCAGTATTTT CASSQGPFTDTQYF
. TRBJ1-2 TRBV6-1 . TGTGCCAGCAGTTCGGGTCAAGCAATCTATGGCTACACCTTC CASSSGQAIYGYTF
. TRBJ2-3 TRBV11-3 medium-sized TGTGCCAGCAGCTTAACAGATACGCAGTATTTT CASSLTDTQYF
. TRBJ2-7 TRBV20-1 . TGCAGTGCCGCTAGGGACGAGCAGTACTTC CSAARDEQYF
TRBD1 TRBJ2-5 TRBV7-3 . TGTGCCAGCTACCTCCGGGACAGGGTTACCCAAGAGACCCAGTACTTC CASYLRDRVTQETQYF
. TRBJ1-6 TRBV7-9 . TGTGCCAGCAGCTTAGAGGGTCGTTCACCCCTCCACTTT CASSLEGRSPLHF
. TRBJ2-7 TRBV10-3 . TGTGCCATCAGTGAGTCGGGGGGGCGTACCCAGTACTTC CAISESGGRTQYF
TRBD2 TRBJ2-1 TRBV7-2 many TGTGCCAGCAGCAGCGGACTAGTTGGGTACAATGAGCAGTTCTTC CASSSGLVGYNEQFF
TRBD1 TRBJ2-3 TRBV7-2 medium-sized TGTGCCAGCAGCTTAGAGGGACAGGGGGGATCAGATACGCAGTATTTT CASSLEGQGGSDTQYF
. TRBJ2-1 TRBV5-1 . TGCGCCAGCAGCTTGGGGGCTAGCGTTAATGAGCAGTTCTTC CASSLGASVNEQFF
TRBD2 TRBJ2-5 TRBV5-1 medium-sized TGCGCCAGCAGCCGAACTCTAGCGGGAGGGCCAGGGGAGACCCAGTACTTC CASSRTLAGGPGETQYF
. TRBJ2-1 TRBV19 many TGTGCCAGTAGTATACAAGTCCAGGGTGAGCAGTTCTTC CASSIQVQGEQFF
. TRBJ2-5 TRBV4-2 many TGTGCCAGCAGCCAAGCTGGGACTGGGGAGACCCAGTACTTC CASSQAGTGETQYF
. TRBJ2-7 TRBV7-3 . TGTGCCAGCAGCGTCGACAGAGAACGTGAGCAGTACTTC CASSVDREREQYF
. TRBJ2-3 TRBV6-5 . TGTGCCAGCAGCTCCCCGTCAGATACGCAGTATTTT CASSSPSDTQYF
TRBD2 TRBJ2-5 TRBV6-1 . TGTGCCAGCAGTTATAGACTAGCGGGAGTAGAGACCCAGTACTTC CASSYRLAGVETQYF
. TRBJ2-7 TRBV7-7 . TGTGCTAGCAGCTTAGCGACAGACTACGAGCAGTACTTC CASSLATDYEQYF